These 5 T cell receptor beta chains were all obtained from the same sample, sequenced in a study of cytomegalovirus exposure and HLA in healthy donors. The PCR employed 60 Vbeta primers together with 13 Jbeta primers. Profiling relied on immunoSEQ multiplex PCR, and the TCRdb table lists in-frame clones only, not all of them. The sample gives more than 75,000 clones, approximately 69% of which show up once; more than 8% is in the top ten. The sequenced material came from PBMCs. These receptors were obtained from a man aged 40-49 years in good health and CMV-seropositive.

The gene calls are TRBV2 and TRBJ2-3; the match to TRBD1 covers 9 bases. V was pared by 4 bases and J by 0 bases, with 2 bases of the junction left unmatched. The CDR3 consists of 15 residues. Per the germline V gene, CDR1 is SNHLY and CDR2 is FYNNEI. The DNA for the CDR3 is TGTGCCAGCAGTGGGGACAGGGCTAGCACAGATACGCAGTATTTT. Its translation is CASSGDRASTDTQYF.

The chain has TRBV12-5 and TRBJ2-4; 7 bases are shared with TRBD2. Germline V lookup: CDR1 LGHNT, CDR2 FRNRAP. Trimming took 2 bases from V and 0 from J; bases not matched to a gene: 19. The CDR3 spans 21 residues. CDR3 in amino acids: CASGLLDRDYRTPLAKNIQYF. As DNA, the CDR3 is TGTGCTAGTGGTTTGTTAGACCGGGACTACCGAACCCCCTTAGCCAAAAACATTCAGTACTTC.

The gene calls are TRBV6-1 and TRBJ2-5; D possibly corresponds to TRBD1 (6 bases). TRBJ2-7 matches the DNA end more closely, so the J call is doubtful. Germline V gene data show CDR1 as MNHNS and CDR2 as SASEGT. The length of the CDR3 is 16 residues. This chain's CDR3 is CASSDMGAIPTYEQYF. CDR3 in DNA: TGTGCCAGCAGTGACATGGGGGCCATACCCACCTACGAGCAGTACTTC.

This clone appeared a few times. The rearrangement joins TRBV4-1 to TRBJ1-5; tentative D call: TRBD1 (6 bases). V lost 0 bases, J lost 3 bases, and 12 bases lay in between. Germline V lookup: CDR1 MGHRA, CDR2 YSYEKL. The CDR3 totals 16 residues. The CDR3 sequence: CASSQEGTHNNQPQHF. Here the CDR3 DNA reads TGCGCCAGCAGCCAAGAAGGGACACACAACAATCAGCCCCAGCATTTT.

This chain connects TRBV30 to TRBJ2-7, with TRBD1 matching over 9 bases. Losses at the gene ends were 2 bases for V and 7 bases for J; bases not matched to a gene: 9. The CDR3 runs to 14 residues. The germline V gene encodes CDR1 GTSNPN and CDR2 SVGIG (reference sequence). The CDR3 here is CAWSTMGQGGEQYF. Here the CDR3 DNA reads TGTGCCTGGAGTACAATGGGACAGGGCGGGGAGCAGTACTTC.